These 8 T cell receptor beta chains originate from one sample sequenced in a study of blood T cells in healthy people across ages. It was with a sample-barcoded 5' primer and a J-beta primer mix that a second PCR of roughly 7 to 11 cycles was run. A single record per CDR3 protein comes from TCRdb applying MiXCR to the 5' RACE reads. Counted here are around 1,000,000 distinct CDR3 sequences, around 27% occurring once; the ten biggest clones make up 0.65% to 0.75%. The same sample was also studied in work on T cells of mothers and their children.

Sequenced sample: blood. All receptors come from a girl aged 2 to 9 in good health.

The chain recombines TRBV28 with TRBJ2-1, with 9 nucleotides matching TRBD2. The V and J ends lost 4 bases and 8 bases, in that order; junction bases with no gene match: 6. The CDR3 covers 14 residues. CDR1 and CDR2 (germline): MDHEN, SYDVKM. The CDR3 sequence is CASSSLAGWDEQFF. In DNA form, the CDR3 reads TGTGCCAGCAGTTCTCTAGCGGGGTGGGATGAGCAGTTCTTC. Complete variable domain (other parts from reference TRBV28 and TRBJ2-1): DVKVTQSSRYLVKRTGEKVFLECVQDMDHENMFWYRQDPGLGLRLIYFSYDVKMKEKGDIPEGYSVSREKKERFSLILESASTNQTSMYLCASSSLAGWDEQFFGPGTRLTVL.

This rearrangement joins TRBV5-1 to TRBJ2-7, with D uncertain. The CDR3 is made up of 15 amino acids. Germline-derived CDR1 and CDR2 are SGHRS and YFSETQ. V was trimmed by 5 bases and J by 3 bases, leaving 18 bases between them. For the CDR3, the DNA is TGCGCCAGCAGACGATACCGGGTTTCAGACTACGAGCAGTACTTC. It is translated as CASRRYRVSDYEQYF.

This clonotype was counted between two and nine times. The gene calls are TRBV27 and TRBJ1-2; TRBD1 aligns across 9 bases. The CDR3 runs 15 residues. Trimming cost V 8 bases and J 1 base; bases outside gene matches: 8. Germline loops: CDR1 MNHEY, CDR2 SMNVEV (reference sequence). CDR3 sequence (DNA): TGTGCCAGCGCCGACGGGACAGGGCGTAACTATGGCTACACCTTC. It is translated as CASADGTGRNYGYTF.

The CDR3: CSVSGALNTEAFF. The CDR3 DNA is TGCAGCGTTAGTGGGGCCCTGAACACTGAAGCTTTCTTT. This chain joins TRBV29-1 and TRBJ1-1, with D maybe TRBD1 (5 bases). There are 13 residues in the CDR3. Germline V gene sequence: CDR1 SQVTM, CDR2 ANQGSEA. The V end was cut by 5 bases, the J end by 0 bases, with 10 bases between.

Note on this clonotype: An end of the junction differs from the germline gene, which may be a read error. V and J are TRBV12-3 or TRBV12-4 and TRBJ1-2, with TRBD1 as a possible D gene (5 bases). The CDR3 length is 12 residues. CDR3 bases: TGTGGCAGCAGTTTCGGGGGTATCGGGCACACCTTC. Translation: CGSSFGGIGHTF.

The chain recombines TRBV11-1 with TRBJ2-3; D is uncertain. V was clipped by 5 bases and J by 4 bases, with 16 bases between them. The CDR3 totals 15 residues. Germline CDR1 reads SGHAT; CDR2 reads FQDESV (reference sequence). The CDR3, as DNA: TGTGCCAGCAGCCCGGTCGAACTCCAGGCAGATACGCAGTATTTT. Its protein is CASSPVELQADTQYF.

The chain combines TRBV18 with TRBJ2-3; 7 positions match TRBD2. This CDR3 comprises 17 residues. With 2 bases clipped from V and 4 bases from J, the junction kept 12 bases outside the gene matches. Germline V CDR1 and CDR2: KGHSH, LQKENI. The CDR3 DNA is TGTGCCAGCTCACCAACACTGGGCGGGAGCGCTCCAGATACGCAGTATTTT. Protein sequence: CASSPTLGGSAPDTQYF.

Points on this clonotype: One end of the junction varies from germline; a read error may be responsible. The rearrangement links TRBV12-3 or TRBV12-4 to TRBJ2-3; the D gene could be TRBD1 or TRBD2 (5 bases each). The CDR3 consists of 15 residues. Here the CDR3 DNA reads TGTGCCAGCAGCCCCGAGGACTGGGGCTGGTATACGCGGTATTTT. Protein: CASSPEDWGWYTRYF.